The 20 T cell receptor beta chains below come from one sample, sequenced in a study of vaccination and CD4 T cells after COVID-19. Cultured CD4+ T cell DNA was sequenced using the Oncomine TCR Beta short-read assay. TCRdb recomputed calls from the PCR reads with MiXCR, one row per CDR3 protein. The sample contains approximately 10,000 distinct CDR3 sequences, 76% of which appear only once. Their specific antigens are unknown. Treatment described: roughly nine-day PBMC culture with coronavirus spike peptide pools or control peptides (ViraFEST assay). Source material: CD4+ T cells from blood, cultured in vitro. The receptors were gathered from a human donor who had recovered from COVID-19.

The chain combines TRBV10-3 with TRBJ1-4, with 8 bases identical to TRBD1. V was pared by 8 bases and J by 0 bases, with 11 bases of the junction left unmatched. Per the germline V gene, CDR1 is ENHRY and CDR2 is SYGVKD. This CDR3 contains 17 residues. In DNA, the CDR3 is TGTGCCATCCGTCCCGGGACAGGATTTGCAACTAATGAAAAACTGTTTTTT. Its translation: CAIRPGTGFATNEKLFF.

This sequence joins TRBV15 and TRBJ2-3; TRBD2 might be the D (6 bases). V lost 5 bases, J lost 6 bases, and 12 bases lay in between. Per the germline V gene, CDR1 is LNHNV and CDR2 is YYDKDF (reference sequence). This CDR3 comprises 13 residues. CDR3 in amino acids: CATSLPGVDTQYF. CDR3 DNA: TGTGCCACCAGCCTACCGGGAGTGGATACGCAGTATTTT. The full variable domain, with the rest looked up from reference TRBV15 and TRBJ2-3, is DAMVIQNPRYQVTQFGKPVTLSCSQTLNHNVMYWYQQKSSQAPKLLFHYYDKDFNNEADTPDNFQSRRPNTSFCFLDIRSPGLGDTAMYLCATSLPGVDTQYFGPGTRLTVL.

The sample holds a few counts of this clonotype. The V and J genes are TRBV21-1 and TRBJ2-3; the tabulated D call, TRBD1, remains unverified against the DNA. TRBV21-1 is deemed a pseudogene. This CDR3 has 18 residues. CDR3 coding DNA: TGTGCCAGCAGCACCGAAGTAAGGGGGACAGGGAGAACAGATACGCAGTATTTT. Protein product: CASSTEVRGTGRTDTQYF.

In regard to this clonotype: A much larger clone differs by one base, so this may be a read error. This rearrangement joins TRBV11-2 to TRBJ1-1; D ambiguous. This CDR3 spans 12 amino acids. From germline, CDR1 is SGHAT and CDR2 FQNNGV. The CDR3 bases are TGTGTCAGCAGCTTAGTCAGGATTGAAGCTTTCTTT. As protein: CVSSLVRIEAFF.

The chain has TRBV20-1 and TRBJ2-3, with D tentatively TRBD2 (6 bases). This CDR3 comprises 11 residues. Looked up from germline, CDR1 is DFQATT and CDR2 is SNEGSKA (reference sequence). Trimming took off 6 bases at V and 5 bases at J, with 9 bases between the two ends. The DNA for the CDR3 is TGCAGTGCACCGCGGGGAGATACGCAGTATTTT. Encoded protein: CSAPRGDTQYF.

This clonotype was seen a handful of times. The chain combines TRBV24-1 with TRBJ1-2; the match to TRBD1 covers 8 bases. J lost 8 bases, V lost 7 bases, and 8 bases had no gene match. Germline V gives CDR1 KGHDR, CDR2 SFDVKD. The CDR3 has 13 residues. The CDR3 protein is CATSPRGQDGYTF. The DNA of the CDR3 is TGTGCCACCAGCCCCCGGGGACAGGACGGCTACACCTTC.

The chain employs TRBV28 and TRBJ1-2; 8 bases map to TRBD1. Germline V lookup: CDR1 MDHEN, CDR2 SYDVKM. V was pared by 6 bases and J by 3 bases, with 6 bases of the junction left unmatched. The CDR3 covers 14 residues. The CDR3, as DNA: TGTGCCAGCAGGGACAGGGCTTTTGACTATGGCTACACCTTC. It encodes CASRDRAFDYGYTF.

The CDR3 loop is CATSRGNYYSGNTIYF. CDR3 sequence (DNA): TGTGCCACCAGCAGGGGTAACTACTACTCTGGAAACACCATATATTTT. The chain recombines TRBV15 with TRBJ1-3; D is ambiguous. CDR1 LNHNV and CDR2 YYDKDF come from the germline V gene (reference sequence). The CDR3 is 16 amino acids. V dropped 3 bases and J dropped 0 bases, with 12 bases sitting between them.

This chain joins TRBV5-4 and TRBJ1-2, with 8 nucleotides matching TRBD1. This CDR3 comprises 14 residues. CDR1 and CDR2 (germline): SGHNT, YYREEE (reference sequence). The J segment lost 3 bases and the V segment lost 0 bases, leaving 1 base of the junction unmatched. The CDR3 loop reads CASSLDRGDYGYTF. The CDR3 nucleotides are TGTGCCAGCAGCTTGGACAGGGGGGACTATGGCTACACCTTC.

CDR3 coding DNA: TGCAGTGCTAGAGAAGGGAGTGCGAACACCGGGGAGCTGTTTTTT. This codes for CSAREGSANTGELFF. This chain joins TRBV20-1 and TRBJ2-2; weak D call: TRBD2 (5 bases). CDR1 and CDR2 (germline): DFQATT, SNEGSKA (reference sequence). The CDR3 has 15 residues. V was trimmed by 0 bases and J by 0 bases, leaving 8 bases between them.

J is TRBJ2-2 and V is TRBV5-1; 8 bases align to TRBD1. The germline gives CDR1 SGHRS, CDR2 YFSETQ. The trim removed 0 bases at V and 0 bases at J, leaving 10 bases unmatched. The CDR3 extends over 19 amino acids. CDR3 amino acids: CASSLGRPGGASNTGELFF. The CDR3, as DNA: TGCGCCAGCAGCTTGGGGAGACCAGGGGGCGCGTCGAACACCGGGGAGCTGTTTTTT.

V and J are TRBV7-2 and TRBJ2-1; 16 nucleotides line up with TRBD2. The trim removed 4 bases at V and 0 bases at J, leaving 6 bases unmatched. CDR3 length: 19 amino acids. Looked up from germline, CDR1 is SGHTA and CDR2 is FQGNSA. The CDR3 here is CASSSRGLAGGLSYNEQFF. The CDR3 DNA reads TGTGCCAGCAGCTCACGGGGACTAGCGGGAGGGCTCTCCTACAATGAGCAGTTCTTC.

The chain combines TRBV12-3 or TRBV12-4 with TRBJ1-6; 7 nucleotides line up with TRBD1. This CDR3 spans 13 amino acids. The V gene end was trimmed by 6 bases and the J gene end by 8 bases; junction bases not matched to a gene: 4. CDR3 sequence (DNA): TGTGCCAGCAGCGGACAGGAGGATTCACCCCTCCACTTT. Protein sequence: CASSGQEDSPLHF.

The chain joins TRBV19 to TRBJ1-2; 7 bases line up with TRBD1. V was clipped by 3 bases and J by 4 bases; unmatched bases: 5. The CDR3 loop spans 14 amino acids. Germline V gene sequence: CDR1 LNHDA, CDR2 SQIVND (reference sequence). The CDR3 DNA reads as TGTGCCAGTAGTATCCGGGACAGCCTCTATGGCTACACCTTC. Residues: CASSIRDSLYGYTF.

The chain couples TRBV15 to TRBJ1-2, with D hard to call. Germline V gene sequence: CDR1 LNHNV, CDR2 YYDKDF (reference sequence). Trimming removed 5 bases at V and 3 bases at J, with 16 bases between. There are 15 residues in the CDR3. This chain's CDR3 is CATSLGPGGDYGYTF. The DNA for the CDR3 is TGTGCCACCAGCTTAGGACCCGGCGGAGACTATGGCTACACCTTC.

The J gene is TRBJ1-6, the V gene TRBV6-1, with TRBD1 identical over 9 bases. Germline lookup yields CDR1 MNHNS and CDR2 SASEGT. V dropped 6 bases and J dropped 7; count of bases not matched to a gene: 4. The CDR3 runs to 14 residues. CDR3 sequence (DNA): TGTGCCAGCAGCGAGGGACAGGGCAATTCACCCCTCCACTTT. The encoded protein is CASSEGQGNSPLHF.

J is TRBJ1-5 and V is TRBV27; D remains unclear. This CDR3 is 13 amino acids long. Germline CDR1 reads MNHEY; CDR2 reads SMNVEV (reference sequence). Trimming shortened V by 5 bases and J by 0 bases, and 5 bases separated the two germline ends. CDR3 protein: CASSPSSNQPQHF. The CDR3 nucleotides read TGTGCCAGCAGTCCGAGTAGCAATCAGCCCCAGCATTTT.

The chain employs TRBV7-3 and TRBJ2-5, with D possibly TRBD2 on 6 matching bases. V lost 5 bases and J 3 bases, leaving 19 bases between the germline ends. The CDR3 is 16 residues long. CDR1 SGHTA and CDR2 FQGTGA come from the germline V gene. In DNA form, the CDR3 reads TGTGCCAGCAGCCTAGGATTAGCGGAGAGTAAAGAGACCCAGTACTTC. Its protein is CASSLGLAESKETQYF. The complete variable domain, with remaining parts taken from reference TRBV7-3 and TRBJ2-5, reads GAGVSQTPSNKVTEKGKYVELRCDPISGHTALYWYRQSLGQGPEFLIYFQGTGAADDSGLPNDRFFAVRPEGSVSTLKIQRTERGDSAVYLCASSLGLAESKETQYFGPGTRLLVL.

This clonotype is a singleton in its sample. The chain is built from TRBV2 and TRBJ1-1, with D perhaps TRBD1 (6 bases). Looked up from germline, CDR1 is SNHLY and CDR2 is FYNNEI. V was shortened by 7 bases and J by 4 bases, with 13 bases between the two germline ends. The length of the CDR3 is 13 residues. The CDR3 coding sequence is TGTGCCAGCACCCGGGGGCCGAGCACTGAAGCTTTCTTT. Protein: CASTRGPSTEAFF.

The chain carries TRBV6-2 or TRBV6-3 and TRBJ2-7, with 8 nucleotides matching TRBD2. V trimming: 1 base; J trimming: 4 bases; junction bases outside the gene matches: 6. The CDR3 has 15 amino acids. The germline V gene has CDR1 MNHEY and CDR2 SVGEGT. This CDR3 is CASSYFGLAMYEQYF. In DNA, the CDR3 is TGTGCCAGCAGTTACTTTGGACTAGCCATGTACGAGCAGTACTTC.